The source of this T cell receptor beta chain is a study of cytomegalovirus exposure and HLA in healthy donors. Whole-study findings and limits: CMV antigen specificity was confirmed in vitro for three CMV-associated chains. Usually a TCR sequence was rare, but some public TCRs were found in many donors.

Primers: 60 Vbeta forward and 13 Jbeta reverse. Sequencing used immunoSEQ multiplex PCR; TCRdb keeps in-frame clones, though not all of them. The sample includes over 150,000 clones, roughly four fifths of them seen just once. Between the trimmed V and J ends, which lost 7 bases and 15 bases, there was a span of 16 bases. CDR1 and CDR2 (germline): SGHTA, FQGNSA. CDR3 size: 11 residues. For this clone: Its antigen is unidentified.

The TCR was taken from a man aged 50 to 59 in good health and CMV-seropositive. Sequencing was done on a sample of PBMCs. The J gene is TRBJ2-1, the V gene TRBV7-2; tentative D call: TRBD2 (6 bases). CDR3 DNA sequence: TGTGCCAGCACCGCCGGGAGTCTTTGGTTCTTC. This gives the protein CASTAGSLWFF.